This TCR beta chain stems from a study of blood T cell repertoires in COVID-19. Clones were read by immunoSEQ multiplex PCR, and TCRdb kept only the in-frame ones, dropping some. The sample carries around 270,000 clones, approximately 86% recorded once. V was shortened by 8 bases and J by 2 bases, with 11 bases between the two germline ends. The CDR3 consists of 13 residues. Germline lookup yields CDR1 MNHEY and CDR2 SVGAGI. The sample taken for sequencing was peripheral blood. The sequence derives from a man aged 30 to 39 with active or convalescent COVID-19. The chain recombines TRBV6-5 with TRBJ2-3; a possible D gene is TRBD2 (5 bases). DNA for the CDR3: TGTGCCAGCCCAGCAGACTACACAGATACGCAGTATTTT. Translating it yields CASPADYTDTQYF.